The 30 T cell receptor beta chains reported below all come from one sample, sequenced in a study of cytomegalovirus exposure and HLA in healthy donors. Repertoires were generated with immunoSEQ multiplex PCR, while TCRdb's copy carries only in-frame clones and drops some. This table holds fewer than 70,000 clones, approximately 96% found once. The sample was PBMCs. The receptors originated from a man between 18 and 35 years old in good health and CMV-seronegative.

The J gene is TRBJ1-2, the V gene TRBV14; 8 nucleotides align to TRBD1. The CDR3 is 16 amino acids. CDR1 and CDR2 from the germline V gene are SGHDN and FVKESK. Trimming took 0 bases from V and 4 from J; bases not matched to a gene: 7. This chain's CDR3 is CASSQEHVDRVYGYTF. CDR3 nucleotide sequence: TGTGCCAGCAGCCAAGAGCATGTGGACAGGGTCTATGGCTACACCTTC.

This chain links TRBV11-2 with TRBJ2-2, with 7 bases that match TRBD2. This CDR3 spans 16 amino acids. Germline CDR1 and CDR2: SGHAT and FQNNGV. The junction had 7 bases not matched to a gene; V was cut back by 5 bases and J by 1 base. CDR3 in amino acids: CASSLLGGLNTGELFF. The CDR3 coding sequence is TGTGCCAGCAGCCTGTTGGGAGGGCTGAACACCGGGGAGCTGTTTTTT.

V and J are TRBV27 and TRBJ2-7; TRBD2 matches at 9 bases. The CDR3 runs to 16 residues. CDR1 MNHEY and CDR2 SMNVEV come from the germline V gene (reference sequence). After removal of 4 bases from V and 3 bases from J, the junction contained 10 bases not matched to a gene. CDR3 loop: CASSSLRLAEDYEQYF. DNA of the CDR3: TGTGCCAGCAGTTCTCTACGACTAGCGGAAGACTACGAGCAGTACTTC.

This clone was observed once. The V call is TRBV28, the J call TRBJ2-1; 7 nucleotides align to TRBD2. The CDR3 length is 16 residues. The junction had 13 bases not matched to a gene; V was cut back by 4 bases and J by 7 bases. The V gene's germline CDR1 is MDHEN and CDR2 SYDVKM. CDR3 loop: CASSSRGGGLRNEQFF. The CDR3 DNA follows: TGTGCCAGCAGTTCTCGCGGGGGAGGCTTGCGGAATGAGCAGTTCTTC.

The chain carries TRBV27 and TRBJ2-1; D ambiguous. CDR3 size: 11 residues. Germline CDR1 reads MNHEY; CDR2 reads SMNVEV (reference sequence). Deletions cut 2 bases from V and 8 bases from J, with 4 bases between. In DNA, the CDR3 is TGTGCCAGCAGTTTACAGGATGAGCAGTTCTTC. It yields the protein CASSLQDEQFF.

This clone has more than one count but fewer than ten. The rearrangement joins TRBV6-5 to TRBJ2-7, with D possibly matching TRBD2 (5 bases). V was trimmed by 6 bases and J by 2 bases, leaving 14 bases between them. Germline CDR1 is MNHEY and CDR2 is SVGAGI. This CDR3 is 14 amino acids long. The CDR3 nucleotides are TGTGCCAGCAGCAGCCGCGGGCAAACCTACGAGCAGTACTTC. Its protein is CASSSRGQTYEQYF.

The rearrangement links TRBV27 to TRBJ2-7, with 9 bases aligning to TRBD2. The CDR3 loop spans 13 amino acids. V was clipped by 7 bases and J by 6 bases; unmatched bases: 7. Germline lookup yields CDR1 MNHEY and CDR2 SMNVEV (reference sequence). The CDR3 DNA follows: TGTGCCAGCAACTTAGCGGGAGACCGCGAGCAGTACTTC. Its translation is CASNLAGDREQYF.

The chain employs TRBV7-9 and TRBJ2-7, with TRBD2 matching 11 bases. V was pared by 0 bases and J by 6 bases, with 13 bases of the junction left unmatched. Germline assignment: CDR1 SEHNR and CDR2 FQNEAQ (reference sequence). The CDR3 runs to 18 residues. CDR3 DNA sequence: TGTGCCAGCAGCTTAGCGCGGGGTAGCGGGAGGGCCGGGAGCGAGCAGTACTTC. Translated: CASSLARGSGRAGSEQYF.

The CDR3 DNA reads as TGTGCCAGCAGCCCGGTCTCTGGGGCCAACGTCCTGACTTTC. It specifies CASSPVSGANVLTF. The J gene is TRBJ2-6, the V gene TRBV27; D is unclear. The CDR3 sequence is 14 residues long. Germline V gene sequence: CDR1 MNHEY, CDR2 SMNVEV (reference sequence). Trimming took 6 bases from V and 0 from J, leaving 6 bases between them.

A remark on this clone: Germline is not matched at one junction end, which may reflect a read error. Other nucleotide sequences in the sample specify the same CDR3. This chain connects TRBV7-9 to TRBJ1-5; D is unclear. Germline V gene data show CDR1 as SEHNR and CDR2 as FQNEAQ (reference sequence). CDR3 size: 13 residues. The CDR3 nucleotides read TGTGCCAGCAGCTTAACCGCGGGTCAGCCCCAACATTTT. Translating it yields CASSLTAGQPQHF.

The chain has TRBV10-3 and TRBJ2-1, with 9 bases aligning to TRBD2. With 0 bases clipped from V and 8 bases from J, the junction kept 8 bases outside the gene matches. From germline, CDR1 is ENHRY and CDR2 SYGVKD. CDR3 length equals 16 residues. CDR3 in DNA: TGTGCCATCAGTGAGTCGGGTAGCGGGAGTAGGGATGAGCAGTTCTTC. This sequence encodes CAISESGSGSRDEQFF.

The chain couples TRBV28 to TRBJ2-7; D is unclear. There are 12 residues in the CDR3. Per germline, CDR1 MDHEN and CDR2 SYDVKM. V shed 5 bases and J shed 5 bases, with 10 bases lying between them. CDR3 DNA: TGTGCCAGCAGTCCCAGACATAACGAGCAGTACTTC. Translating it yields CASSPRHNEQYF.

This chain joins TRBV5-1 and TRBJ1-1; D gene ambiguous. In germline, CDR1 is SGHRS, CDR2 YFSETQ. V lost 1 base, J lost 3 bases, and 10 bases lay in between. This CDR3 is built from 14 residues. CDR3: CASSLSGKDTEAFF. CDR3 in DNA: TGCGCCAGCAGCTTGTCAGGCAAGGACACTGAAGCTTTCTTT. Full variable domain (missing parts from reference TRBV5-1 and TRBJ1-1): KAGVTQTPRYLIKTRGQQVTLSCSPISGHRSVSWYQQTPGQGLQFLFEYFSETQRNKGNFPGRFSGRQFSNSRSEMNVSTLELGDSALYLCASSLSGKDTEAFFGQGTRLTVV.

This chain joins TRBV7-2 and TRBJ2-1; possible D gene TRBD1, 6 bases. V was clipped by 4 bases and J by 0 bases, with 7 bases between them. Germline V lookup: CDR1 SGHTA, CDR2 FQGNSA. The CDR3 contains 14 residues. CDR3 DNA sequence: TGTGCCAGCAGCTGGGACAACTCCTACAATGAGCAGTTCTTC. This codes for CASSWDNSYNEQFF.

The chain links TRBV11-2 to TRBJ2-2; 8 nucleotides match TRBD2. Germline V gives CDR1 SGHAT, CDR2 FQNNGV. The CDR3 covers 16 residues. V shed 5 bases, J shed 3 bases, and the junction held 8 bases outside the gene matches. The CDR3 loop reads CASSRIAGRDTGELFF. CDR3 nucleotides: TGTGCCAGCAGCCGAATAGCGGGAAGGGACACCGGGGAGCTGTTTTTT.

The J gene is TRBJ2-2, the V gene TRBV7-2; TRBD2 agrees at 11 bases. The CDR3 loop spans 16 amino acids. Germline-derived CDR1 and CDR2 are SGHTA and FQGNSA. V lost 5 bases and J lost 4; bases outside the gene matches: 6. CDR3 nucleotide sequence: TGTGCCAGCAGCGTGACTAGCGGGATCGGCACCGGGGAGCTGTTTTTT. It encodes CASSVTSGIGTGELFF.

The rearrangement uses TRBV4-3 and TRBJ2-3; a possible D gene is TRBD1 (5 bases). Germline loops: CDR1 LGHNA, CDR2 YSLEER. The V gene lost 3 bases and the J gene lost 5 bases, with 12 bases spanning the gap. The CDR3 sequence is 14 residues long. CDR3 DNA: TGCGCCAGCAGCCAGGAAAGGGGCTTAGATACGCAGTATTTT. This encodes CASSQERGLDTQYF.

The gene calls are TRBV13 and TRBJ2-3; 10 nucleotides align to TRBD2. After removal of 4 bases from V and 3 bases from J, the junction contained 4 bases not matched to a gene. Germline lookup yields CDR1 PRHDT and CDR2 FYEKMQ (reference sequence). This CDR3 is built from 15 residues. CDR3 residues: CASSSLAGVTDTQYF. The CDR3 DNA follows: TGTGCCAGCAGCTCTCTAGCGGGAGTGACAGATACGCAGTATTTT. Drawing the rest from reference TRBV13 and TRBJ2-3, the complete variable domain is AAGVIQSPRHLIKEKRETATLKCYPIPRHDTVYWYQQGPGQDPQFLISFYEKMQSDKGSIPDRFSAQQFSDYHSELNMSSLELGDSALYFCASSSLAGVTDTQYFGPGTRLTVL.

As to this clone: One junction end does not reproduce the germline sequence, and a read error may be involved. The rearrangement joins TRBV5-6 to TRBJ2-1, with 14 bases identical to TRBD2. The CDR3 spans 17 residues. Germline V gene data show CDR1 as SGHDT and CDR2 as YYEEEE. CDR3 nucleotides: TGTGCCAGCAGTTTGGGACTAGCGGGAGCGGATTTCAATGAGCAGTTCTTC. It specifies CASSLGLAGADFNEQFF.

To note about this clone: Because the CDR3's place on the DNA is in doubt, the DNA is left out and the CDR3 is given as listed by TCRdb. The chain recombines TRBV9 with TRBJ2-1; TRBD1 is the table's D call, not checked against the DNA. Germline CDR1 reads SGDLS; CDR2 reads YYNGEE. The CDR3 length equals 16 residues, ends included. This CDR3 is CASSQGSSSGQGHQVF.

The chain couples TRBV30 to TRBJ2-7; 10 bases are a match to TRBD1. The germline CDR1 and CDR2 sequences are GTSNPN and SVGIG (reference sequence). V dropped 0 bases and J dropped 2; count of bases not matched to a gene: 1. This CDR3 comprises 14 residues. Written as DNA, the CDR3 is TGTGCCTGGAGTGTGGGACAGGGGACCTACGAGCAGTACTTC. As protein: CAWSVGQGTYEQYF. Together with reference TRBV30 and TRBJ2-7, the CDR3 gives the full variable domain: SQTIHQWPATLVQPVGSPLSLECTVEGTSNPNLYWYRQAAGRGLQLLFYSVGIGQISSEVPQNLSASRPQDRQFILSSKKLLLSDSGFYLCAWSVGQGTYEQYFGPGTRLTVT.

The rearrangement uses TRBV9 and TRBJ2-3, with TRBD2 matching over 10 bases. The CDR3 runs 15 residues. Losses at the gene ends were 0 bases for V and 4 bases for J; bases not matched to a gene: 2. Germline CDR1 is SGDLS and CDR2 is YYNGEE. The CDR3 protein is CASSVASGSADTQYF. CDR3 DNA sequence: TGTGCCAGCAGCGTAGCTAGCGGGAGCGCAGATACGCAGTATTTT.

The genes are TRBV11-2 and TRBJ2-5; no reliable D call. The tail of the sequence fits TRBJ2-7 better, so the J call may be wrong. Germline CDR1 and CDR2: SGHAT and FQNNGV. The length of the CDR3 is 11 residues. The CDR3, as DNA: TGTGCCAGCAGCTTGGAGCGCGAGCAGTACTTC. Residues: CASSLEREQYF.

This rearrangement joins TRBV7-8 to TRBJ1-5; no reliable D call. The CDR3 spans 14 residues. The germline V and J ends were trimmed by 4 bases and 3 bases, with 10 bases remaining between them. CDR1 and CDR2 (germline): SGHVS, FQNEAQ. CDR3 loop: CASSSTVNNQPQHF. CDR3 DNA sequence: TGTGCCAGCAGCTCAACAGTGAACAATCAGCCCCAGCATTTT. The complete variable domain, with remaining parts taken from reference TRBV7-8 and TRBJ1-5, reads GAGVSQSPRYKVAKRGQDVALRCDPISGHVSLFWYQQALGQGPEFLTYFQNEAQLDKSGLPSDRFFAERPEGSVSTLKIQRTQQEDSAVYLCASSSTVNNQPQHFGDGTRLSIL.

J is TRBJ2-5 and V is TRBV7-9; D possibly corresponds to TRBD2 (5 bases). V was cut by 0 bases and J by 3 bases, with 14 bases left in between. The CDR3 is made up of 16 amino acids. Germline values: CDR1 SEHNR, CDR2 FQNEAQ (reference sequence). CDR3 bases: TGTGCCAGCAGCTTAGCGCGAACGAGCGGAAAAGAGACCCAGTACTTC. Translation: CASSLARTSGKETQYF.

The gene calls are TRBV7-2 and TRBJ2-7, with 7 bases matching TRBD2. The CDR3 length is 17 residues. V trimming: 2 bases; J trimming: 6 bases; junction bases outside the gene matches: 16. Germline-derived CDR1 and CDR2 are SGHTA and FQGNSA. The CDR3 reads CASSLIRGEYSPREQYF. CDR3 DNA sequence: TGTGCCAGCAGCTTAATACGGGGGGAATACTCCCCCCGCGAGCAGTACTTC.

This clone was seen a handful of times. The CDR3 nucleotides are TGCGCCAGCAGCCCACGACAGGGGACGGCCTACGAGCAGTACTTC. This codes for CASSPRQGTAYEQYF. The gene calls are TRBV5-1 and TRBJ2-7; 8 bases are a match to TRBD1. J was trimmed by 2 bases and V by 4 bases; bases with no gene match: 8. Germline V gene sequence: CDR1 SGHRS, CDR2 YFSETQ. This CDR3 contains 15 residues.

The rearrangement joins TRBV7-9 to TRBJ1-1, with D possibly TRBD1 on 5 matching bases. The CDR3 has 13 residues. Trimming removed 2 bases from V and 6 bases from J, with 10 bases in between. Germline CDR1 and CDR2: SEHNR and FQNEAQ (reference sequence). The CDR3 here is CASSLQGRPEAFF. CDR3 nucleotide sequence: TGTGCCAGCAGCTTACAGGGTCGGCCTGAAGCTTTCTTT.

The rearrangement uses TRBV30 and TRBJ2-7, with TRBD1 identical over 10 bases. Per the germline V gene, CDR1 is GTSNPN and CDR2 is SVGIG (reference sequence). CDR3 length: 17 amino acids. J was trimmed by 3 bases and V by 5 bases; bases with no gene match: 16. This CDR3 is CAWARGDWGQGFYEQYF. CDR3 DNA: TGTGCCTGGGCGAGGGGGGACTGGGGACAGGGGTTCTACGAGCAGTACTTC.

This chain connects TRBV10-2 to TRBJ2-1; 11 nucleotides align to TRBD2. This CDR3 comprises 16 residues. V lost 3 bases, J lost 9 bases, and 10 bases stayed unmatched. CDR1 and CDR2 from the germline V gene are WSHSY and SAAADI. The chain's CDR3 is CASSDQLAGVDGEQFF. The DNA for the CDR3 is TGCGCCAGCAGTGACCAACTAGCGGGAGTAGATGGTGAGCAGTTCTTC.